These T cell receptor beta chains were read from a single sample in a study of blood T cell repertoires in COVID-19. Generated by immunoSEQ multiplex PCR, the TCRdb table keeps only in-frame clones and is missing some. The data hold approximately 210,000 clones, with just over 85% observed a single time. The sample comprised peripheral blood. These receptors were taken from a man in his late teens or twenties with active or convalescent COVID-19. Both conserved end residues are part of each CDR3. The D gene is left open where the match is weak. Clone sizes are given selectively: once, few, many, or a class where the clone is expanded.

V gene: TRBV5-6
J gene: TRBJ2-7
D gene: .
clone size: .
CDR3 DNA: TGTGCCAGCAGCGCCGCGGGGGCGCCCTACGAGCAGTACTTC
CDR3 protein: CASSAAGAPYEQYF

V gene: TRBV10-1
J gene: TRBJ2-7
D gene: TRBD2
clone size: .
CDR3 DNA: TGCGCCAGCAGTGAGACTAGCGGGAGCAACGAGCAGTACTTC
CDR3 protein: CASSETSGSNEQYF

V gene: TRBV3-1/TRBV3-2
J gene: TRBJ2-7
D gene: .
clone size: .
CDR3 DNA: TGTGCCAGCAGCCACGTTATCGGGACTCAGAGCTCCTACGAGCAGTACTTC
CDR3 protein: CASSHVIGTQSSYEQYF

V gene: TRBV6-2/TRBV6-3
J gene: TRBJ1-1
D gene: .
clone size: .
CDR3 DNA: TGTGCCAGCAGTTACGACTCAGCGAACACTGAAGCTTTCTTT
CDR3 protein: CASSYDSANTEAFF

V gene: TRBV27
J gene: TRBJ1-6
D gene: .
clone size: few
CDR3 DNA: TGTGCCAGCAGTTTAACAGGGCTGGATTCACCCCTCCACTTT
CDR3 protein: CASSLTGLDSPLHF

V gene: TRBV27
J gene: TRBJ2-7
D gene: .
clone size: .
CDR3 DNA: TGTGCCAGCAGTTTAATGGGGGGCTACGAGCAGTACTTC
CDR3 protein: CASSLMGGYEQYF

V gene: TRBV5-4
J gene: TRBJ2-3
D gene: .
clone size: .
CDR3 DNA: TGTGCCAGCTCGACTACAACTAGCACAGATACGCAGTATTTT
CDR3 protein: CASSTTTSTDTQYF

V gene: TRBV5-4
J gene: TRBJ1-3
D gene: TRBD1
clone size: .
CDR3 DNA: TGTGCCAGCAGCGTGACAGGGTCTGGAAACACCATATATTTT
CDR3 protein: CASSVTGSGNTIYF

V gene: TRBV24-1
J gene: TRBJ1-1
D gene: TRBD1
clone size: many
CDR3 DNA: TGTGCCACCAGTGATCCCCGGACAGGGGACACTGAAGCTTTCTTT
CDR3 protein: CATSDPRTGDTEAFF

V gene: TRBV19
J gene: TRBJ2-5
D gene: .
clone size: once
CDR3 DNA: TGTGCCAGTAGGGGACACGGAGAACGGGAGACCCAGTACTTC
CDR3 protein: CASRGHGERETQYF

V gene: TRBV5-1
J gene: TRBJ2-1
D gene: TRBD2
clone size: .
CDR3 DNA: TGCGCCAGCAGCTCTCGACTAGCGGACCGCTACAATGAGCAGTTCTTC
CDR3 protein: CASSSRLADRYNEQFF

V gene: TRBV18
J gene: TRBJ1-2
D gene: .
clone size: .
CDR3 DNA: TGTGCCAGCTCACCCGACTCAACGACGGCTCCCGTGACCTTC
CDR3 protein: CASSPDSTTAPVTF

V gene: TRBV3-1/TRBV3-2
J gene: TRBJ2-3
D gene: TRBD2
clone size: .
CDR3 DNA: TGTGCCAGCAGCCGAGACCGTCCGACTAGCAGGGCAGATACGCAGTATTTT
CDR3 protein: CASSRDRPTSRADTQYF

V gene: TRBV28
J gene: TRBJ1-5
D gene: .
clone size: .
CDR3 DNA: TGTGCCAGCAGTTTCCCCTCCGACAGGCCCTATAGCAATCAGCCCCAGCATTTT
CDR3 protein: CASSFPSDRPYSNQPQHF

V gene: TRBV6-5
J gene: TRBJ1-4
D gene: TRBD1
clone size: .
CDR3 DNA: TGTGCCAGCAGCCTGACAGGGGTTGAAAAACTGTTTTTT
CDR3 protein: CASSLTGVEKLFF

V gene: TRBV9
J gene: TRBJ2-7
D gene: .
clone size: .
CDR3 DNA: TGTGCCAGCAGCGTAGGAGCAAGTCCAACCTACGAGCAGTACTTC
CDR3 protein: CASSVGASPTYEQYF

V gene: TRBV6-2/TRBV6-3
J gene: TRBJ2-5
D gene: .
clone size: .
CDR3 DNA: TGTGCCAGCAGTTTCCTCCAAGAGACCCAGTACTTC
CDR3 protein: CASSFLQETQYF

V gene: TRBV7-9
J gene: TRBJ1-3
D gene: .
clone size: .
CDR3 DNA: TGTGCCAGCAGCTTAGACGGTGGCTCTGGAAACACCATATATTTT
CDR3 protein: CASSLDGGSGNTIYF

V gene: TRBV11-1
J gene: TRBJ2-2
D gene: .
clone size: .
CDR3 DNA: TGTGCCAGCAGTTTTTCCGGGACCGGGGAGCTGTTTTTT
CDR3 protein: CASSFSGTGELFF